The 9 T cell receptor beta chains given below trace back to one sample, sequenced in a study of molecular identifiers for immune sequencing clone quantification listed by TCRdb under 2018. The library relied on PCR. Sequencing relied on an Illumina HiSeq 4000. The public reads were reanalyzed by TCRdb: fastp trimming at Q25, MiXCR alignment, in-frame beta chains only. When rows share a CDR3 protein, they turn into one entry using the most common DNA and genes. The sample table lists about 640,000 distinct CDR3 sequences, just under 20% of them with a count of one. The leading ten clones occupy roughly 0.85% of the sample. The material sequenced was naive CD8+ T cells from blood, with Jurkat cell RNA spiked in. The cell subset or site label, as the study defines it: FACS-sorted CD8+CD4-CCR7+CD45RA+ naive T cells. These receptors all stem from a human donor in good health. Some libraries in this study had Jurkat cell RNA spiked in.

This clonotype was found many times. This chain joins TRBV2 and TRBJ2-3; TRBD2 agrees at 10 bases. There are 15 residues in the CDR3. The germline V gene has CDR1 SNHLY and CDR2 FYNNEI. With 8 bases clipped from V and 3 bases from J, the junction kept 8 bases outside the gene matches. The CDR3: CASGLADGGTDTQYF. In nucleotides, the CDR3 is TGTGCCAGCGGACTAGCGGACGGGGGTACAGATACGCAGTATTTT.

Ten or more counts support this clonotype. This chain joins TRBV6-2 or TRBV6-3 and TRBJ2-3; a possible D gene is TRBD1 (5 bases). The CDR3 is 18 amino acids. Germline CDR1 MNHEY, CDR2 SVGEGT. Trimming cost V 2 bases and J 2 bases, with 20 bases left between them. The CDR3 sequence is CASSYPRTTFQNTDTQYF. Written as DNA, the CDR3 is TGTGCCAGCAGTTACCCCCGGACAACCTTCCAGAACACAGATACGCAGTATTTT.

This clonotype showed up just a few times. The V gene is TRBV9, the J gene TRBJ2-1, with TRBD2 identical over 7 bases. Trimming removed 0 bases from V and 2 bases from J; junction bases left unmatched: 2. The CDR3 spans 15 residues. The V gene's germline CDR1 is SGDLS and CDR2 YYNGEE. CDR3 nucleotides: TGTGCCAGCAGCGTAGAGGGAGGGCCCTACAATGAGCAGTTCTTC. Protein: CASSVEGGPYNEQFF.

The chain recombines TRBV6-1 with TRBJ2-2, with D perhaps TRBD2 (6 bases). The V end lost 0 bases, the J end lost 6 bases, and 14 bases lay between the germline ends. The CDR3 length is 16 residues. CDR1 is MNHNS, CDR2 SASEGT, per germline. For the CDR3, the DNA is TGTGCCAGCAGTGAAGCAGGAGGGGTCTTCGCCGGGGAGCTGTTTTTT. Amino acid sequence: CASSEAGGVFAGELFF.

This chain links TRBV23-1 with TRBJ1-5; D is perhaps TRBD1 (5 bases). TRBV23-1 is noted as an ORF with a role that remains uncertain. Trimming removed 8 bases at V and 0 bases at J, with 20 bases between. The CDR3 extends over 17 amino acids. CDR3 nucleotides: TGCGCCAGCGGAAGGTTGGCAGGGCGGTATAGCAATCAGCCCCAGCATTTT. Its protein product is CASGRLAGRYSNQPQHF.

This clonotype was seen repeatedly, ten times or more. V and J are TRBV4-3 and TRBJ2-2; D not resolved. Germline V gene sequence: CDR1 LGHNA, CDR2 YSLEER. The V and J ends lost 0 bases and 6 bases respectively, with 8 bases between them. The CDR3 length is 14 residues. The CDR3 sequence: CASSQDRTAGELFF. The CDR3 DNA is TGCGCCAGCAGCCAAGATCGGACGGCCGGGGAGCTGTTTTTT.

This clonotype was seen ten or more times. J is TRBJ2-7 and V is TRBV7-9; D gene ambiguous. Trimming took off 5 bases at V and 2 bases at J, with 16 bases between the two ends. CDR3 length: 15 amino acids. In germline, CDR1 is SEHNR, CDR2 FQNEAQ (reference sequence). The CDR3 loop is CASSADEDRAYEQYF. The CDR3 DNA is TGTGCCAGCAGCGCCGACGAGGACCGTGCCTACGAGCAGTACTTC.

The rearrangement joins TRBV12-3 or TRBV12-4 to TRBJ2-1, with 9 bases identical to TRBD2. V shed 5 bases and J 5 bases; nucleotides not matched to a gene: 10. The CDR3 contains 16 residues. CDR3 amino acids: CASSASGAANHNEQFF. The DNA for the CDR3 is TGTGCCAGCAGTGCTAGCGGGGCGGCAAATCACAATGAGCAGTTCTTC.

This clonotype was counted many times. The chain uses TRBV20-1 and TRBJ1-5; 7 bases align to TRBD1. The CDR3 is 17 amino acids. Looked up from germline, CDR1 is DFQATT and CDR2 is SNEGSKA (reference sequence). After removal of 5 bases from V and 2 bases from J, the junction contained 15 bases not matched to a gene. The CDR3 coding sequence is TGCAGTGCTCAAGACAGGGACCCCTATAACGGCAATCAGCCCCAGCATTTT. This codes for CSAQDRDPYNGNQPQHF.